The sequence of this TCR beta chain was determined in a study of cytotoxic CD8 clonotypes in ibrutinib-treated CLL. This clone came up once. A 1 in 200,000 to 1 in 1 million T cell depth was the sequencing target. This table comes from immunoSEQ multiplex PCR, and its TCRdb copy is limited to in-frame clones, with some not included. Of around 30,000 clones in the sample, approximately 60% are singletons; the top ten hold 13% to 15%. The sequence derives from a human donor with chronic lymphocytic leukemia. The source was PBMCs, collected before ibrutinib treatment.

CDR3 nucleotide sequence: TGTGCCAGCAGGGAGACTAGCGGTAGCACAGATACGCAGTATTTT. It translates to CASRETSGSTDTQYF. V usage is TRBV6-1 and J usage is TRBJ2-3; 9 nucleotides align to TRBD2. Trimming cost V 6 bases and J 0 bases; bases outside gene matches: 4. This CDR3 has 15 amino acids. CDR1 is MNHNS and CDR2 is SASEGT in the germline V gene.